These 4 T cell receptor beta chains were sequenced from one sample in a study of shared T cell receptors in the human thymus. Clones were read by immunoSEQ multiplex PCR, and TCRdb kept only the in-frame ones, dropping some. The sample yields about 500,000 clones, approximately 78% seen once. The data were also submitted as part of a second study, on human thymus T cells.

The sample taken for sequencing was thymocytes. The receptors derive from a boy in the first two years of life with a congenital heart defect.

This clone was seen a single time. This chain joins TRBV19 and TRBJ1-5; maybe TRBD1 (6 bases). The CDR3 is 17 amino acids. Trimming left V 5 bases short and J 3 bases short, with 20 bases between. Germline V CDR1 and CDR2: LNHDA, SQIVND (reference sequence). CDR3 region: CASSPRTAGRNNQPQHF. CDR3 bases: TGTGCCAGTAGTCCACGGACAGCAGGAAGGAACAATCAGCCCCAGCATTTT.

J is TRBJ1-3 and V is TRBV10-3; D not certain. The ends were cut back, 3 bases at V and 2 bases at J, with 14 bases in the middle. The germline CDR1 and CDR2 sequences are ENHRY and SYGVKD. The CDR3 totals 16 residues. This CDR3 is CAISDEGEVAGNTIYF. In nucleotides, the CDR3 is TGTGCCATCAGTGACGAGGGAGAAGTGGCTGGAAACACCATATATTTT.

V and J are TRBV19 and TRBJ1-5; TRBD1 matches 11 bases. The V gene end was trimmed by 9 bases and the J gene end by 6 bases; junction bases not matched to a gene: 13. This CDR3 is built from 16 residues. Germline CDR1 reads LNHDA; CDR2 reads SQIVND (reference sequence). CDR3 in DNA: TGTGCCAGCACGGACAGGGGGCGAACCCGTGCTCAGCCCCAGCATTTT. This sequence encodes CASTDRGRTRAQPQHF.

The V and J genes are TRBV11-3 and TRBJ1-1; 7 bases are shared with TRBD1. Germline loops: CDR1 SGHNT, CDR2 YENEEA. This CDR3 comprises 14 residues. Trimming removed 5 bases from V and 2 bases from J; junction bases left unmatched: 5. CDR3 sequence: CASSPRQGNTEAFF. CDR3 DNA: TGTGCCAGCAGCCCTCGACAGGGAAACACTGAAGCTTTCTTT.